Listed below are T cell receptor beta chains from one sample, sequenced in a study of cytomegalovirus exposure and HLA in healthy donors. TCRdb keeps only in-frame clones here, not all; method: immunoSEQ multiplex PCR. Counted here are about 170,000 clones, about 85% occurring once; the ten biggest clones make up roughly 2.1%. Input material: PBMCs. Receptor source: a man aged 18 to 29 in good health and CMV-seropositive. Both conserved end residues are part of each CDR3.

J	length	V	CDR3
TRBJ2-5	15	TRBV7-2	CASSARKGGQETQYF
TRBJ1-1	15	TRBV4-1	CASSTQALTRPEAFF
TRBJ1-6	18	TRBV4-2	CASSQAVGGVLYNSPLHF
TRBJ2-2	15	TRBV6-1	CASRGGDRAGGELFF
TRBJ1-6	13	TRBV6-1	CASSGPVNSPLHF
TRBJ1-1	14	TRBV18	CASSPSETLSGAFF
TRBJ1-6	16	TRBV27	CASSLSIALWDSPLHF
TRBJ2-1	15	TRBV6-6	CASRRDSSVYNEQFF
.	15	TRBV4-3	CASSQESEVSYEQYF
TRBJ2-5	15	TRBV9	CASSVDSGRGETQYF
TRBJ1-6	12	TRBV25-1	CASSAGNSPLHF
TRBJ2-3	19	TRBV18	CASSPPAGWRGYKTDTQYF
TRBJ2-5	13	TRBV5-5	CASSGSGVETQYF
TRBJ1-5	14	TRBV6-1	CASSEVNSNQPQHF
TRBJ1-6	15	TRBV11-3	CASSPLRGGNSPLHF
TRBJ1-1	13	TRBV7-2	CASSLNRQLEAFF
TRBJ1-2	17	TRBV27	CASSLNPRTGMGYGYTF
TRBJ1-2	15	TRBV6-1	CASSVPDRVWDGYTF